A selection of T cell receptor beta chains follows, all from one sample in a study of long-term antiretroviral therapy in people with HIV. Measured with immunoSEQ multiplex PCR; TCRdb has only the in-frame clones, and not every one. The profile covers approximately 35,000 clones, with roughly 94% appearing a single time and about 3.6% taken by the ten largest. The sequencing here drew on unsorted PBMCs, taken 4.1 years after starting antiretroviral therapy. These receptors all come from a woman in her 50s with HIV. Both conserved end residues are part of each CDR3. Fields, in order: CDR3 protein, CDR3 DNA, J gene, D gene, clone size, V gene, CDR3 length. D genes are given only for firm matches. Size is omitted from some rows. Given values are once, few, many or a class for expanded clones.

CASSLGGGAYNEQFF | TGTGCCAGCAGCTTAGGCGGGGGGGCTTACAATGAGCAGTTCTTC | TRBJ2-1 | TRBD2 | - | TRBV7-2 | 15
CASSRGTGPYEQYF | TGTGCCAGTAGTAGAGGGACAGGGCCCTACGAGCAGTACTTC | TRBJ2-7 | TRBD1 | - | TRBV19 | 14
CASSRQGASDTGELFF | TGTGCCAGCTCACGACAGGGGGCGTCGGACACCGGGGAGCTGTTTTTT | TRBJ2-2 | TRBD1 | - | TRBV18 | 16
CASSTGGRGNTIYF | TGTGCCAGCTCGACAGGGGGAAGGGGAAACACCATATATTTT | TRBJ1-3 | TRBD1 | - | TRBV2 | 14
CASSQLAVTGELFF | TGTGCCAGCAGCCAACTAGCGGTTACCGGGGAGCTGTTTTTT | TRBJ2-2 | TRBD2 | - | TRBV11-2 | 14
CASGLVGWEQFF | TGTGCTAGTGGTTTGGTCGGGTGGGAGCAGTTCTTC | TRBJ2-1 | - | - | TRBV12-5 | 12
CASSYGTTNEKLFF | TGTGCCAGCAGTTACGGGACCACTAATGAAAAACTGTTTTTT | TRBJ1-4 | - | - | TRBV6-6 | 14
CASSLQGYEQFF | TGTGCCAGCAGCTTACAGGGGTATGAGCAGTTCTTC | TRBJ2-1 | - | - | TRBV7-6 | 12
CASSLAGGEEDTQYF | TGTGCCAGCAGCTTAGCCGGGGGGGAGGAAGATACGCAGTATTTT | TRBJ2-3 | TRBD2 | - | TRBV7-2 | 15
CASSVRTDTGELFF | TGTGCCAGCAGTGTTAGGACAGATACCGGGGAGCTGTTTTTT | TRBJ2-2 | - | - | TRBV2 | 14
CASSYPPDNEQYF | TGTGCCAGCAGTTACCCCCCGGACAACGAGCAGTACTTC | TRBJ2-7 | - | - | TRBV6-5 | 13
CASSLQGAAGELFF | TGTGCCAGCAGCTTACAGGGGGCAGCCGGGGAGCTGTTTTTT | TRBJ2-2 | TRBD1 | - | TRBV5-4 | 14
CASSISTGFYEQYF | TGTGCCAGTAGTATAAGCACGGGGTTCTACGAGCAGTACTTC | TRBJ2-7 | - | - | TRBV19 | 14
CAWSTRGVGFYGYTF | TGTGCCTGGAGTACGAGGGGGGTAGGGTTCTATGGCTACACCTTC | TRBJ1-2 | - | - | TRBV30 | 15
CAISANLNRGLGQPQHF | TGTGCCATCAGTGCAAACCTAAACAGGGGGCTCGGGCAGCCCCAGCATTTT | TRBJ1-5 | TRBD1 | - | TRBV10-3 | 17
CAWSVSTWEGDYGYTF | TGTGCCTGGAGTGTCTCGACATGGGAAGGCGACTATGGCTACACCTTC | TRBJ1-2 | - | - | TRBV30 | 16
CASSLNAGTQFF | TGTGCCAGCAGCTTAAACGCCGGGACACAGTTCTTC | TRBJ2-1 | - | - | TRBV11-2 | 12
CASSLTPSPGTGRYGYTF | TGTGCCAGCAGCTTAACCCCCTCGCCCGGGACAGGGCGGTATGGCTACACCTTC | TRBJ1-2 | TRBD1 | - | TRBV7-8 | 18
CASSEAPNTQYF | TGTGCCAGCAGTGAAGCGCCTAATACGCAGTATTTT | TRBJ2-3 | - | - | TRBV2 | 12
CASSVTGAEETQYF | TGTGCCAGCAGCGTTACAGGGGCGGAGGAGACCCAGTACTTC | TRBJ2-5 | TRBD1 | - | TRBV9 | 14
CASSLTGGENTIYF | TGTGCCAGCAGCCTCACAGGGGGCGAAAACACCATATATTTT | TRBJ1-3 | TRBD1 | - | TRBV6-1 | 14
CASSLGGGHEQYF | TGTGCCAGCAGCCTAGGTGGGGGTCACGAGCAGTACTTC | TRBJ2-7 | - | - | TRBV7-2 | 13
CASSPRQGLGYGYTF | TGTGCCAGTAGTCCGAGACAGGGCCTTGGCTATGGCTACACCTTC | TRBJ1-2 | TRBD1 | few | TRBV19 | 15
CASGLPRAQGNYGYTF | TGTGCTAGTGGTTTGCCCAGGGCGCAAGGCAACTATGGCTACACCTTC | TRBJ1-2 | - | - | TRBV12-5 | 16
CASSLQGSQPQHF | TGTGCCAGCAGCTTACAGGGATCCCAGCCCCAGCATTTT | TRBJ1-5 | - | - | TRBV7-9 | 13
CASSVGVGNTIYF | TGTGCCAGCAGCGTAGGAGTTGGGAACACCATATATTTT | TRBJ1-3 | - | - | TRBV9 | 13
CASSMEGLSSYEQYF | TGTGCCAGTAGTATGGAGGGCCTAAGCTCCTACGAGCAGTACTTC | TRBJ2-7 | - | - | TRBV19 | 15
CASSFQGANTEAFF | TGTGCCAGCAGTTTTCAGGGGGCTAACACTGAAGCTTTCTTT | TRBJ1-1 | TRBD1 | - | TRBV6-5 | 14
CASSRDAGQPQHF | TGTGCCAGCAGCCGGGACGCAGGCCAGCCCCAGCATTTT | TRBJ1-5 | - | - | TRBV6-6 | 13
CASSSGQAQGETQYF | TGTGCCAGCAGCTCGGGACAGGCCCAGGGGGAGACCCAGTACTTC | TRBJ2-5 | TRBD1 | few | TRBV6-5 | 15
CASSFTGQGGGYTF | TGTGCCAGCAGCTTCACCGGACAGGGCGGCGGCTACACCTTC | TRBJ1-2 | TRBD1 | - | TRBV11-2 | 14
CASSLAASGGPDVFF | TGTGCCAGCAGCTTAGCTGCTAGCGGGGGGCCCGACGTCTTCTTC | TRBJ2-1 | TRBD2 | - | TRBV13 | 15
CASSPILTGSSPLHF | TGTGCCAGCAGCCCGATCTTGACAGGGAGCTCACCCCTCCACTTT | TRBJ1-6 | TRBD1 | - | TRBV7-2 | 15
CASSQMGSGEKLFF | TGCGCCAGCAGCCAAATGGGGAGTGGAGAAAAACTGTTTTTT | TRBJ1-4 | - | once | TRBV4-1 | 14
CASSTGQGRNQPQHF | TGTGCCAGTAGTACCGGACAGGGTCGCAATCAGCCCCAGCATTTT | TRBJ1-5 | TRBD1 | - | TRBV19 | 15
CAWSVQVRAREKLFF | TGTGCCTGGAGTGTACAAGTCAGGGCGAGGGAAAAACTGTTTTTT | TRBJ1-4 | - | - | TRBV30 | 15
CASSPMDRGSGDQPQHF | TGTGCCAGCAGCCCGATGGACAGGGGAAGTGGGGATCAGCCCCAGCATTTT | TRBJ1-5 | TRBD1 | - | TRBV7-9 | 17
CASSFQGANTEAFF | TGTGCCAGCAGTTTTCAGGGGGCTAACACTGAAGCTTTCTTT | TRBJ1-1 | TRBD1 | - | TRBV6-6 | 14
CASSLIARGQGGNYGYTF | TGTGCCAGCAGCTTAATAGCCCGGGGACAGGGGGGTAACTATGGCTACACCTTC | TRBJ1-2 | TRBD1 | - | TRBV7-8 | 18
CASSQIFEAFF | TGTGCCAGCAGCCAAATATTTGAAGCTTTCTTT | TRBJ1-1 | - | - | TRBV11-2 | 11
CASKEVGAYNEQFF | TGCGCCAGCAAGGAAGTCGGAGCCTACAATGAGCAGTTCTTC | TRBJ2-1 | - | - | TRBV5-1 | 14
CASSSGSFAVEAFF | TGTGCCAGCAGCTCCGGGTCTTTCGCGGTTGAAGCTTTCTTT | TRBJ1-1 | - | - | TRBV5-8 | 14